This T cell receptor beta chain was documented in a study of chemoradiotherapy in HPV16-positive cancers (dated by TCRdb to between 2022 and 2023). In the study overall: Functional T-cell assays on cells from two HPV16-positive patients defined candidate HPV-specific T-cell clones and common TCR motifs. The study asked whether T-cell immunity against the HPV oncoproteins E6 and E7 changes during chemoradiotherapy and whether it affects survival. The candidate HPV-specific TCRs and motifs were then tracked in TCR repertoires from around 86 patients with HPV-related cancers. General findings and caveats noted by the study authors: Improved recurrence-free survival in HPV16-positive patients was associated with expansion of HPV-responsive T cells during chemoradiotherapy. Only two HPV16-positive patients were used to derive the functional definition of HPV-specific T cells, and the survival association was reported for HPV16-positive patients. Expansion of candidate HPV-specific clones and E7-related TCR motifs was observed in the tumor microenvironment during treatment, whereas no such expansion was observed for non-HPV-specific T cells.

The method was the immunoSEQ multiplex PCR assay. Not all clones reach the TCRdb copy of this immuneACCESS table, which keeps in-frame sequences only. Checked studies attribute under half of the gap to unresolved V genes and leave the rest unexplained. A total of 45,000 to 60,000 clones appear in this sample, over 85% of them only once. The ten top clones hold about 3.5% of the sample. Repertoires were sampled repeatedly over the course of chemoradiotherapy, so clonal expansion could be followed in the tumor microenvironment. To note about this clone: Its specific antigen is unknown. No per-base quality is available; no much larger clone lies one base away.

The sequence derives from a human donor with HPV-associated anogenital cancer. This sample comprised blood, obtained from a patient who underwent chemoradiotherapy.

The DNA is TGTGCCAGCTCACCTAACCGGCACATACCCTATGGCTACACCTTC. Translated, it gives CASSPNRHIPYGYTF. The rearranged segments are TRBV18 and TRBJ1-2, with the D gene uncertain. Including the terminal cysteine and phenylalanine, the CDR3 comprises 15 residues. CDR3 DNA is the only sequence kept; it has 45 bases, read in frame from the first base. CDR1 KGHSH and CDR2 LQKENI are derived from the germline V gene. Trimming removed 3 bases from V and 4 bases from J, leaving 15 bases between the germline ends.